This T cell receptor beta chain came from a study of CD8 T cells in ankylosing spondylitis. The study's findings and limits: Within matched ankylosing spondylitis synovial fluid, disease-linked clones were reportedly significantly enriched.

This clonotype occurred many times. The antigen remains undetermined. Trimming shortened V by 2 bases and J by 9 bases, and 17 bases separated the two germline ends. The CDR3 runs 14 residues. Per germline, CDR1 DFQATT and CDR2 SNEGSKA (reference sequence). TCRdb independently ran MiXCR on the 5' RACE reads; one entry per CDR3 protein. The sample has around 250,000 distinct CDR3 sequences; 9.5% to 12% are singletons. Sequencing input: blood, either unsorted or a sorted T cell fraction (not recorded which). The receptor was derived from a male donor with ankylosing spondylitis or in good health (not recorded which). The rearrangement joins TRBV20-1 to TRBJ2-1; tentative D call: TRBD1 (8 bases). CDR3: CSARYRGGLVEQFF. CDR3 DNA sequence: TGCAGTGCTAGATACAGGGGGGGCCTTGTTGAGCAGTTCTTC.